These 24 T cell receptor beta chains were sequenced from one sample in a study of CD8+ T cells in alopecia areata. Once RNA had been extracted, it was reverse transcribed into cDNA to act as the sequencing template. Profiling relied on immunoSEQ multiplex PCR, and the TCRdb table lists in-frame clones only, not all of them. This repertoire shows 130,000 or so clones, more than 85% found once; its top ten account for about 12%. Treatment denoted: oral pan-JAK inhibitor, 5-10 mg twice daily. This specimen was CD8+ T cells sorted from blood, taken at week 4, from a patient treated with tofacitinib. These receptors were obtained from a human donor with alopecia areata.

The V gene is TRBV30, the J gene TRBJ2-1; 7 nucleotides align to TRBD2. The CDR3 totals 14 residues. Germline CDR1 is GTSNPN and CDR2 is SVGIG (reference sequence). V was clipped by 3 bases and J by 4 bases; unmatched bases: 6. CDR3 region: CAWRSGEGYNEQFF. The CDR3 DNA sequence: TGTGCCTGGAGGTCGGGGGAGGGGTACAATGAGCAGTTCTTC.

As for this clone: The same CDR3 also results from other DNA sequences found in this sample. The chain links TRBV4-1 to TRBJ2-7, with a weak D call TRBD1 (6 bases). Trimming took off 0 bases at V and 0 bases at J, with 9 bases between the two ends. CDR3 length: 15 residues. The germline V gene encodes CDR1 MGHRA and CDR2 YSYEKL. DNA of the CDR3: TGCGCCAGCAGCCAAGACGGGACAAGCTCCTACGAGCAGTACTTC. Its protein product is CASSQDGTSSYEQYF.

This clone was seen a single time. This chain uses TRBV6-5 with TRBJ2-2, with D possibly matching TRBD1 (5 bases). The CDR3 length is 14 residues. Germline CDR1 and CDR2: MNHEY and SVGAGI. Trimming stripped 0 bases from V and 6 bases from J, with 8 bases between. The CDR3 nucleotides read TGTGCCAGCAGTTACTCGACAGATCCCGGGGAGCTGTTTTTT. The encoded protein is CASSYSTDPGELFF.

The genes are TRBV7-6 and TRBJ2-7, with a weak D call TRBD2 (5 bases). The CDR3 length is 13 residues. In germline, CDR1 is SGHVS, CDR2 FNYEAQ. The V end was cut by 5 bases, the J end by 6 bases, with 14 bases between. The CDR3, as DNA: TGTGCCAGCAGCCCCCGGGGTGGCGGCGAGCAGTACTTC. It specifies CASSPRGGGEQYF.

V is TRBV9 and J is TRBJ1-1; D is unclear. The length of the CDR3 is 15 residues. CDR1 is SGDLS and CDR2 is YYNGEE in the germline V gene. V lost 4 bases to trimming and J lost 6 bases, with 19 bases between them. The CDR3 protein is CASSPTIQLHAEAFF. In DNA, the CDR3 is TGTGCCAGCAGCCCCACAATCCAGCTACACGCTGAAGCTTTCTTT.

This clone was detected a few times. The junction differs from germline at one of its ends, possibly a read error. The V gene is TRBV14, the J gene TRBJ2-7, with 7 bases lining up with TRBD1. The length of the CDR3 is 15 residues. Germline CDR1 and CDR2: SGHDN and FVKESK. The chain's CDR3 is CASTQGTAYSYEQYF. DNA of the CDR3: TGTGCCAGCACCCAAGGGACAGCCTATTCCTACGAGCAGTACTTC.

The CDR3 reads CASSEEAGVGTAPYEQYF. The DNA of the CDR3 is TGTGCCAGCAGTGAAGAGGCGGGAGTGGGTACGGCCCCCTACGAGCAGTACTTC. The chain carries TRBV2 and TRBJ2-7, with 7 bases that match TRBD2. This CDR3 comprises 18 residues. With 1 base clipped from V and 2 bases from J, the junction kept 14 bases outside the gene matches. The germline CDR1 and CDR2 sequences are SNHLY and FYNNEI. The full variable domain, completed using reference TRBV2 and TRBJ2-7, is EPEVTQTPSHQVTQMGQEVILRCVPISNHLYFYWYRQILGQKVEFLVSFYNNEISEKSEIFDDQFSVERPDGSNFTLKIRSTKLEDSAMYFCASSEEAGVGTAPYEQYFGPGTRLTVT.

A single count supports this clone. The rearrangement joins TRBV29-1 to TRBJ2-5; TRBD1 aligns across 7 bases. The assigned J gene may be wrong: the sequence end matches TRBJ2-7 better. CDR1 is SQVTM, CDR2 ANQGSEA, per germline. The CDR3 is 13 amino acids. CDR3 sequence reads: CSVETGSSYEQYF. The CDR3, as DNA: TGCAGCGTTGAGACAGGGAGCTCCTACGAGCAGTACTTC.

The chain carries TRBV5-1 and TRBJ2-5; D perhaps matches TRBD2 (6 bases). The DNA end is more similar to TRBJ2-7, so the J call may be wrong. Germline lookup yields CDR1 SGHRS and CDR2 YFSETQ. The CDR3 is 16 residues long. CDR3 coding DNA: TGCGCCAGCAGCTTGAGTCACGGAGGGCCCGCCCGCGAGCAGTACTTC. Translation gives CASSLSHGGPAREQYF.

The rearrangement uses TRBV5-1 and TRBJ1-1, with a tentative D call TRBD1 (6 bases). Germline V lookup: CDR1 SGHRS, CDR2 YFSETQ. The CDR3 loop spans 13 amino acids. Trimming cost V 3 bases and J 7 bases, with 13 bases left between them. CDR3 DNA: TGCGCCAGCAGCTCGGGGACAACGTTTGAAGCTTTCTTT. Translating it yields CASSSGTTFEAFF.

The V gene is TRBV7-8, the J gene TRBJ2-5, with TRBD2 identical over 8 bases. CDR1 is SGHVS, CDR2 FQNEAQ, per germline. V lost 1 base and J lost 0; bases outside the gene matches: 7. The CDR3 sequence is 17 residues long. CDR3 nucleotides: TGTGCCAGCAGCTTAGGTACTAGCGGAAAGTACCAAGAGACCCAGTACTTC. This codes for CASSLGTSGKYQETQYF.

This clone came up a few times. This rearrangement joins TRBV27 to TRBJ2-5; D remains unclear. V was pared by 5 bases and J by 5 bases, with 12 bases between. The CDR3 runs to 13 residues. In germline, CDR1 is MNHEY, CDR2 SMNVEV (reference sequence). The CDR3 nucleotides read TGTGCCAGCAGTCCATCCCCATGGGAGACCCAGTACTTC. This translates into CASSPSPWETQYF.

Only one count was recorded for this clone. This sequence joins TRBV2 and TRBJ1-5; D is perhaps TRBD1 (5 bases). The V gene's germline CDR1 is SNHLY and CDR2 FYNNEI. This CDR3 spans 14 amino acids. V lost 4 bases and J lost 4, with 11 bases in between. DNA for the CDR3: TGTGCCAGCAGTGTGACCGAGGGGAATCAGCCCCAGCATTTT. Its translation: CASSVTEGNQPQHF.

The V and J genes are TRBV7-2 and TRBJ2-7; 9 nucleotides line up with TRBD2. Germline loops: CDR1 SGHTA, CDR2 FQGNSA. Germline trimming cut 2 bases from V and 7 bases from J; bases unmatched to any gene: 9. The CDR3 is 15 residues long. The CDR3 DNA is TGTGCCAGCAGCTTACTTCCTAGCGGGGACCTAGAGCAGTACTTC. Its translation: CASSLLPSGDLEQYF.

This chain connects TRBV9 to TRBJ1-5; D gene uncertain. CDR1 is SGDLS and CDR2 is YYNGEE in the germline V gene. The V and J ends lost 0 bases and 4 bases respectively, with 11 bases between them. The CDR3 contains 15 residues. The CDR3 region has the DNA TGTGCCAGCAGCGTAGGTACAGCCTCAAATCAGCCCCAGCATTTT. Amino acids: CASSVGTASNQPQHF.

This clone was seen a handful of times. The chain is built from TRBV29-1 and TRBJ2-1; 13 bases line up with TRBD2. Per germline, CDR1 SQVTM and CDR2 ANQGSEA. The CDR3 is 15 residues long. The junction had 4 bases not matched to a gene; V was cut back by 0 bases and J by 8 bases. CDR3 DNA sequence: TGCAGCGTTGAAGAGTGGACTAGCGGGAGCTATGAGCAGTTCTTC. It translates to CSVEEWTSGSYEQFF.

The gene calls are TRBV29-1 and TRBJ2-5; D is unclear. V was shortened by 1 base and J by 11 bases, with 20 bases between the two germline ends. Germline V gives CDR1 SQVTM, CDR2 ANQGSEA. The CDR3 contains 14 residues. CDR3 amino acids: CSVEGGVVGGGQYF. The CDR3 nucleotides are TGCAGCGTTGAAGGAGGTGTTGTGGGCGGTGGGCAGTACTTC.

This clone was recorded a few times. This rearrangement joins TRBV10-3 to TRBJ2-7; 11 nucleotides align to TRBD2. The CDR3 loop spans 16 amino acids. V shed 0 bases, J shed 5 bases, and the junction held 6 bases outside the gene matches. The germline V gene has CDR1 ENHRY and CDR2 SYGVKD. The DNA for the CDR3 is TGTGCCATCAGTGAGTCACTAGCGGGAGCCCCGAACGAGCAGTACTTC. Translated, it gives CAISESLAGAPNEQYF.

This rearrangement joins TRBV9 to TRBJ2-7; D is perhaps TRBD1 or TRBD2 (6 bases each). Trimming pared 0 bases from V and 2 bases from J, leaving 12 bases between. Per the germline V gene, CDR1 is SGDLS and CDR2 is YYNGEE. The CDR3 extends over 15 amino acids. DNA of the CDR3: TGTGCCAGCAGCGTAGGTGGGGGGCTGACCTACGAGCAGTACTTC. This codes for CASSVGGGLTYEQYF.

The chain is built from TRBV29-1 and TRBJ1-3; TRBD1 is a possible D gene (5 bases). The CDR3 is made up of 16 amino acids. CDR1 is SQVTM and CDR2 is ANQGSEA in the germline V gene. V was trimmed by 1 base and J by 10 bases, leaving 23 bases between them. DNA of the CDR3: TGCAGCGTTGAAGGGGTGCAGGGACGCCCTGGGAAAACCATATATTTT. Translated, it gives CSVEGVQGRPGKTIYF.

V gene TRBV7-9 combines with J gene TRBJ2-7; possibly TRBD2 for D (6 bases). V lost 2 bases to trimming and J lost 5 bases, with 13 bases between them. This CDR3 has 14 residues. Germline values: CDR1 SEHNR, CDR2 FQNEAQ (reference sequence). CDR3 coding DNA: TGTGCCAGCAGCTTATGGGGGGACGGCGACGAGCAGTACTTC. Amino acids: CASSLWGDGDEQYF.

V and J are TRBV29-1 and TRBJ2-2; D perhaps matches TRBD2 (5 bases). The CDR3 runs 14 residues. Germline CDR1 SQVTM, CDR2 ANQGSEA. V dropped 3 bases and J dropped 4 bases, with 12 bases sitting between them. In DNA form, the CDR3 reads TGCAGCGTTGATGAGGGCGGAGGCACCGGGGAGCTGTTTTTT. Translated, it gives CSVDEGGGTGELFF.

This chain's CDR3 is CASSLRAHEQFF. The CDR3 DNA is TGTGCCAGCAGCTTACGCGCCCATGAGCAGTTCTTC. The J gene is TRBJ2-1, the V gene TRBV7-9; unclear D gene. V was cut by 2 bases and J by 8 bases, with 7 bases left in between. In germline, CDR1 is SEHNR, CDR2 FQNEAQ (reference sequence). The length of the CDR3 is 12 residues.

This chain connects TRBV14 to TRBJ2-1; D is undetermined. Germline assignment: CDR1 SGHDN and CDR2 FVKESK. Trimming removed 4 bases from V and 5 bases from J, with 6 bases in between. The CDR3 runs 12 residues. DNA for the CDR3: TGTGCCAGCAGCCCTAGGAACAATGAGCAGTTCTTC. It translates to CASSPRNNEQFF.